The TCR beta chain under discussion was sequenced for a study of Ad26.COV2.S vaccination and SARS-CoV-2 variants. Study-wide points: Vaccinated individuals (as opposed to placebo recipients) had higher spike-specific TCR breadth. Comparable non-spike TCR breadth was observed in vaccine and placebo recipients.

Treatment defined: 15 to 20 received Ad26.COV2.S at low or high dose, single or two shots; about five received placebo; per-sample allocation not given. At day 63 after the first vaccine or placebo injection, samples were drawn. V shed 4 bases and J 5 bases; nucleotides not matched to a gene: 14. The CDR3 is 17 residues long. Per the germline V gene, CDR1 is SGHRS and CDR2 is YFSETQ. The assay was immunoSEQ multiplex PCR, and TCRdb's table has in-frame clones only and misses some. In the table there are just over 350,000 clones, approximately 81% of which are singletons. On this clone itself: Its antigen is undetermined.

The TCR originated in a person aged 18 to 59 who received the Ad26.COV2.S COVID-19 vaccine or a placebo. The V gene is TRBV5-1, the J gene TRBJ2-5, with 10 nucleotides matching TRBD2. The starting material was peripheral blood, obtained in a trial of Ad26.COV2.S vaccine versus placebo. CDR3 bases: TGCGCCAGCAGCGCGGGAGGGGCTAGCGGGAGATTCGAGACCCAGTACTTC. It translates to CASSAGGASGRFETQYF.